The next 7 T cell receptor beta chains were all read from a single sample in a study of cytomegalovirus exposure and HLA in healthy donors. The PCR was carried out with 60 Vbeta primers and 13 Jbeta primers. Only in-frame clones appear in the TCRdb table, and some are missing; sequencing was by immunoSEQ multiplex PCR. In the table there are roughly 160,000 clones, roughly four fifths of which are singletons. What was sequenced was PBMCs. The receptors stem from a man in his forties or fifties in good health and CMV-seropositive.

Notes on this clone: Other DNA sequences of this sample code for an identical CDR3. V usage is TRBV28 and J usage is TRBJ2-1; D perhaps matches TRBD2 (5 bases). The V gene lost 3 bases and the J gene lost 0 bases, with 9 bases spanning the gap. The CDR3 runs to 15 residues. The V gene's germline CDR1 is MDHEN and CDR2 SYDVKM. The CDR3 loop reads CASSLSGSSYNEQFF. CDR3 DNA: TGTGCCAGCAGTTTGTCGGGAAGCTCCTACAATGAGCAGTTCTTC. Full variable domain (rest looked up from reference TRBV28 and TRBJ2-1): DVKVTQSSRYLVKRTGEKVFLECVQDMDHENMFWYRQDPGLGLRLIYFSYDVKMKEKGDIPEGYSVSREKKERFSLILESASTNQTSMYLCASSLSGSSYNEQFFGPGTRLTVL.

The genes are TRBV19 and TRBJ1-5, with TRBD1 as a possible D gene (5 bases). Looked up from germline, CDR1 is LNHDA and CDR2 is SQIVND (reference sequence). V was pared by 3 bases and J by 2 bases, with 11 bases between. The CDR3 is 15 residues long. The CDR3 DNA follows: TGTGCCAGTAGTATGGGGGGACGGGGCAATCAGCCCCAGCATTTT. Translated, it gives CASSMGGRGNQPQHF.

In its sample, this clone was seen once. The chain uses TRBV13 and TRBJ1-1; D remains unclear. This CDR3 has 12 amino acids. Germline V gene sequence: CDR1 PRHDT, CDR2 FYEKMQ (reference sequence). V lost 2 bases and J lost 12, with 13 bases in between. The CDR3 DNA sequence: TGTGCCAGCAGCTTACGGGAGGGTTGGTCTTTCTTT. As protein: CASSLREGWSFF.

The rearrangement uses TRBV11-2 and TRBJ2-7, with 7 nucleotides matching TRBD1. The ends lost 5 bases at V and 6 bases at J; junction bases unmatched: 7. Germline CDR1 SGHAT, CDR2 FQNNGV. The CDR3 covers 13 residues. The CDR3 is CASSPQGVGEQYF. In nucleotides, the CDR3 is TGTGCCAGCAGCCCCCAGGGGGTGGGCGAGCAGTACTTC.

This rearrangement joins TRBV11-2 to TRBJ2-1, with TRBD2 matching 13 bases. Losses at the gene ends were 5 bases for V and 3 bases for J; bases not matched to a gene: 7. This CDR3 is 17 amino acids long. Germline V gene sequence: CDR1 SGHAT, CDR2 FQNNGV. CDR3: CASSLWTSGGNYNEQFF. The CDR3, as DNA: TGTGCCAGCAGCCTCTGGACTAGCGGGGGAAACTACAATGAGCAGTTCTTC.

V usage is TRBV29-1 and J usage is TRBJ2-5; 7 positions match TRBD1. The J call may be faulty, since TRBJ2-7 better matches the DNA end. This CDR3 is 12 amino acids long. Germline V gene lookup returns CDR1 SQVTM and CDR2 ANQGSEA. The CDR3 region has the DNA TGCAGCTACAGGGGACGGACCTACGAGCAGTACTTC. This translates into CSYRGRTYEQYF.

CDR3 region: CASSLDRSNPYEQYF. The CDR3 coding sequence is TGTGCCAGCAGTTTGGACAGGAGCAATCCCTACGAGCAGTACTTC. The chain employs TRBV6-1 and TRBJ2-7, with 7 bases matching TRBD1. This CDR3 is built from 15 residues. Per the germline V gene, CDR1 is MNHNS and CDR2 is SASEGT. V trimming: 5 bases; J trimming: 2 bases; junction bases outside the gene matches: 9.